This T cell receptor (beta chain) appears in the sequencing data of a study of T-cell reconstitution after alpha-beta-depleted transplantation in children. This clonotype was counted a few times. Trimming cost V 0 bases and J 2 bases, with 10 bases left between them. The CDR3 covers 15 residues. Per germline, CDR1 LGHNA and CDR2 YSLEER. Unique molecular identifiers were built into the TCRbeta library. TCRdb re-analysed the PCR reads in MiXCR, keeping a single row per CDR3 protein. This sample has about 610,000 distinct CDR3 sequences; about 10% occur once, and the top ten carry less than 5%. The chain joins TRBV4-3 to TRBJ1-1; no clear D gene. The source material was PBMCs from the stem cell graft donor, sampled from the stem cell graft. This TCR was sampled from a human donor who donated a stem cell graft to a child with acute myeloid leukemia. The CDR3, as DNA: TGCGCCAGCAGCCAAGAGAGCAGCTTTAACACTGAAGCTTTCTTT. This sequence encodes CASSQESSFNTEAFF.